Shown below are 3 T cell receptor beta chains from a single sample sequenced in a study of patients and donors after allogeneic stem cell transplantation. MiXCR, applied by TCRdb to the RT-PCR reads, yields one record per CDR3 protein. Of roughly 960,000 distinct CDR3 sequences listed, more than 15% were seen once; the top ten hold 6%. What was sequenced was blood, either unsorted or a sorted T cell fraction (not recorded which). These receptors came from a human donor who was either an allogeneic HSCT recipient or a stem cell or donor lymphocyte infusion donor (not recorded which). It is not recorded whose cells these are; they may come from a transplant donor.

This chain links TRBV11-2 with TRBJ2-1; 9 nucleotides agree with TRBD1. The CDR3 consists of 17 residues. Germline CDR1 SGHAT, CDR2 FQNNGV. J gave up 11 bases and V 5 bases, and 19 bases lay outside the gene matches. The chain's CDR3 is CASSRIPGSSGQGQQFF. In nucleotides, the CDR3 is TGTGCCAGCAGCCGTATACCCGGGTCATCGGGACAGGGCCAGCAGTTCTTC. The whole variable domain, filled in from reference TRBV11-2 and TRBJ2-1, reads EAGVAQSPRYKIIEKRQSVAFWCNPISGHATLYWYQQILGQGPKLLIQFQNNGVVDDSQLPKDRFSAERLKGVDSTLKIQPAKLEDSAVYLCASSRIPGSSGQGQQFFGPGTRLTVL.

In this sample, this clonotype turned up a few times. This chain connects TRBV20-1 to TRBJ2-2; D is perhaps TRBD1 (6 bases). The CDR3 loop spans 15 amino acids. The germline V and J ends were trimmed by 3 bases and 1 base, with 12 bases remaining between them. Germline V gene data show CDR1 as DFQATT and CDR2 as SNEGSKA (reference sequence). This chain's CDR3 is CSAREQGGNTGELFF. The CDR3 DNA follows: TGCAGTGCTAGGGAACAGGGCGGGAACACCGGGGAGCTGTTTTTT.

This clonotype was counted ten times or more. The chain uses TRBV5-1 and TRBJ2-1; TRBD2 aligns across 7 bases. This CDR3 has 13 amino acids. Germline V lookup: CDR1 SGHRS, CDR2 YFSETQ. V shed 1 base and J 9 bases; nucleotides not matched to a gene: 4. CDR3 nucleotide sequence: TGCGCCAGCAGCTTGTCATTAGCGGGTGAGCAGTTCTTC. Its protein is CASSLSLAGEQFF.